The 22 T cell receptor beta chains below were found in one sample sequenced in a study of PD-1 blockade in classical Hodgkin lymphoma. Time point in this sample: newly diagnosed, previously untreated cHL patient sample. Thawed PBMCs yielded CD4+ T cells through magnetic negative selection. Sequenced by immunoSEQ multiplex PCR; TCRdb stores in-frame clones only, minus some. The sample has 20,000 to 25,000 clones, approximately 91% seen once. Specimen: CD4+ T cells from blood. These receptors originate from a human donor with classical Hodgkin lymphoma.

The chain joins TRBV5-6 to TRBJ1-2; D call uncertain. From germline, CDR1 is SGHDT and CDR2 YYEEEE. The germline V and J ends were trimmed by 2 bases and 6 bases, with 20 bases remaining between them. The CDR3 is 16 amino acids. CDR3 bases: TGTGCCAGCAGCTTCTCAGTGGGGTGGGTGTCTGATGGCTACACCTTC. Residues: CASSFSVGWVSDGYTF.

V and J are TRBV2 and TRBJ2-1; D unclear. The V end lost 5 bases, the J end lost 0 bases, and 5 bases lay between the germline ends. There are 13 residues in the CDR3. The germline V gene has CDR1 SNHLY and CDR2 FYNNEI. In DNA form, the CDR3 reads TGTGCCAGCAGTCTGACCTCCTACAATGAGCAGTTCTTC. This sequence encodes CASSLTSYNEQFF. The whole variable domain, filled in from reference TRBV2 and TRBJ2-1, reads EPEVTQTPSHQVTQMGQEVILRCVPISNHLYFYWYRQILGQKVEFLVSFYNNEISEKSEIFDDQFSVERPDGSNFTLKIRSTKLEDSAMYFCASSLTSYNEQFFGPGTRLTVL.

The chain links TRBV11-2 to TRBJ2-7, with 8 positions matching TRBD1. The CDR3 length is 13 residues. V lost 4 bases, J lost 5 bases, and 4 bases stayed unmatched. The V gene's germline CDR1 is SGHAT and CDR2 FQNNGV. The CDR3 DNA follows: TGTGCCAGCAGCTCTGACAGGGGTAACGAGCAGTACTTC. This codes for CASSSDRGNEQYF.

This sequence joins TRBV19 and TRBJ1-1; D is undetermined. The ends were cut back, 4 bases at V and 0 bases at J, with 12 bases in the middle. Germline V gene lookup returns CDR1 LNHDA and CDR2 SQIVND (reference sequence). This CDR3 spans 15 amino acids. CDR3 nucleotides: TGTGCCAGTAGTACGTTCCTGCAGATGAACACTGAAGCTTTCTTT. Its translation: CASSTFLQMNTEAFF.

The chain employs TRBV2 and TRBJ2-7; 8 positions agree with TRBD1. V gave up 7 bases and J gave up 4 bases; unmatched junction bases: 18. This CDR3 comprises 17 residues. Germline assignment: CDR1 SNHLY and CDR2 FYNNEI. CDR3 nucleotides: TGTGCCAGCAAGGATGACAGGGGACCGACTGGCACGTACGAGCAGTACTTC. Amino acid sequence: CASKDDRGPTGTYEQYF.

The rearrangement joins TRBV5-1 to TRBJ1-1; possibly TRBD1 for D (5 bases). V shed 0 bases and J shed 4 bases, with 10 bases lying between them. The CDR3 is made up of 14 amino acids. Germline-derived CDR1 and CDR2 are SGHRS and YFSETQ. CDR3 DNA sequence: TGCGCCAGCAGCTTGGGAGGGGAAGGCACTGAAGCTTTCTTT. It is translated as CASSLGGEGTEAFF.

The rearrangement uses TRBV5-4 and TRBJ2-1, with 8 bases that match TRBD2. This CDR3 contains 17 residues. V shed 0 bases and J 6 bases; nucleotides not matched to a gene: 11. Germline CDR1 is SGHNT and CDR2 is YYREEE (reference sequence). The CDR3 bases are TGTGCCAGCAGCTTGGGTATCGGCGGGGGGACTGTCAATGAGCAGTTCTTC. Translation: CASSLGIGGGTVNEQFF. The full variable domain, with the rest looked up from reference TRBV5-4 and TRBJ2-1, is ETGVTQSPTHLIKTRGQQVTLRCSSQSGHNTVSWYQQALGQGPQFIFQYYREEENGRGNFPPRFSGLQFPNYSSELNVNALELDDSALYLCASSLGIGGGTVNEQFFGPGTRLTVL.

There are a few counts of this clone. The chain has TRBV9 and TRBJ1-1, with 7 bases aligning to TRBD1. The CDR3 totals 12 residues. Losses at the gene ends were 0 bases for V and 7 bases for J; bases not matched to a gene: 0. CDR1 and CDR2 from the germline V gene are SGDLS and YYNGEE. This CDR3 is CASSVGDSEAFF. Written as DNA, the CDR3 is TGTGCCAGCAGCGTAGGGGACAGTGAAGCTTTCTTT.

The chain uses TRBV5-1 and TRBJ1-2; TRBD1 agrees at 11 bases. The V gene end was trimmed by 0 bases and the J gene end by 2 bases; junction bases not matched to a gene: 9. Per the germline V gene, CDR1 is SGHRS and CDR2 is YFSETQ. The CDR3 totals 18 residues. This CDR3 reads CASSLVRDRGSLNYGYTF. The CDR3 coding sequence is TGCGCCAGCAGCTTGGTAAGGGACAGGGGGTCCTTGAACTATGGCTACACCTTC.

The chain uses TRBV7-2 and TRBJ1-6; D not resolved. Germline V gene data show CDR1 as SGHTA and CDR2 as FQGNSA. V lost 5 bases and J lost 6, with 5 bases in between. The CDR3 is 12 amino acids. The CDR3 is CASSLLNSPLHF. The CDR3 nucleotides are TGTGCCAGCAGCCTCCTTAATTCACCCCTCCACTTT.

The V and J genes are TRBV5-4 and TRBJ2-3, with 9 bases that match TRBD2. CDR1 and CDR2 (germline): SGHNT, YYREEE (reference sequence). The CDR3 consists of 17 residues. V shed 3 bases, J shed 4 bases, and the junction held 12 bases outside the gene matches. The CDR3 DNA follows: TGTGCCAGCAGCTCGGTAACTAGCGGGCGTTCTCCAGATACGCAGTATTTT. Its translation: CASSSVTSGRSPDTQYF.

This clone showed up just a few times. The chain recombines TRBV29-1 with TRBJ1-2; unclear D gene. The CDR3 consists of 10 residues. The germline gives CDR1 SQVTM, CDR2 ANQGSEA. V was shortened by 4 bases and J by 4 bases, with 4 bases between the two germline ends. The CDR3 DNA reads TGCAGCGTTGCCAGCTATGGCTACACCTTC. It is translated as CSVASYGYTF. The full variable domain, in which reference TRBV29-1 and TRBJ1-2 provide the parts outside the CDR3, is SAVISQKPSRDICQRGTSLTIQCQVDSQVTMMFWYRQQPGQSLTLIATANQGSEATYESGFVIDKFPISRPNLTFSTLTVSNMSPEDSSIYLCSVASYGYTFGSGTRLTVV.

V gene TRBV14 combines with J gene TRBJ1-5; D not certain. Trimming left V 1 base short and J 7 bases short, with 5 bases between. The CDR3 length is 12 residues. In germline, CDR1 is SGHDN, CDR2 FVKESK. The CDR3 nucleotides are TGTGCCAGCAGCCAAGGGAACCAGCCCCAGCATTTT. Protein: CASSQGNQPQHF.

This clone was observed once. The gene calls are TRBV6-1 and TRBJ2-3; D is unclear. V lost 10 bases and J 2 bases, leaving 16 bases between the germline ends. Germline V gene lookup returns CDR1 MNHNS and CDR2 SASEGT. This CDR3 is 14 amino acids long. The CDR3 loop reads CATVRSRSTDTQYF. As DNA, the CDR3 is TGTGCCACCGTCCGCAGTCGTTCCACAGATACGCAGTATTTT.

The chain couples TRBV28 to TRBJ1-2; unclear D gene. The V end was cut by 5 bases, the J end by 7 bases, with 17 bases between. The germline V gene encodes CDR1 MDHEN and CDR2 SYDVKM. This CDR3 is built from 14 residues. Written as DNA, the CDR3 is TGTGCCAGCAGTCCACCCCTAGGGCGTGGTGGCTACACCTTC. Its protein is CASSPPLGRGGYTF.

The chain joins TRBV28 to TRBJ2-6, with a possible D match to TRBD1 (5 bases). V was pared by 3 bases and J by 4 bases, with 10 bases between. The CDR3 totals 15 residues. From germline, CDR1 is MDHEN and CDR2 SYDVKM. The CDR3 here is CASSLAGPGANVLTF. Written as DNA, the CDR3 is TGTGCCAGCAGTTTGGCAGGGCCCGGGGCCAACGTCCTGACTTTC. The full variable domain, its missing parts supplied by reference TRBV28 and TRBJ2-6, is DVKVTQSSRYLVKRTGEKVFLECVQDMDHENMFWYRQDPGLGLRLIYFSYDVKMKEKGDIPEGYSVSREKKERFSLILESASTNQTSMYLCASSLAGPGANVLTFGAGSRLTVL.

The rearrangement uses TRBV4-1 and TRBJ2-7; the match to TRBD2 covers 8 bases. The CDR3 is 17 amino acids. Germline lookup yields CDR1 MGHRA and CDR2 YSYEKL. Germline trimming cut 1 base from V and 6 bases from J; bases unmatched to any gene: 14. CDR3 amino acids: CASSQGEVGRGGPEQYF. CDR3 sequence (DNA): TGCGCCAGCAGCCAAGGCGAGGTTGGCCGGGGGGGTCCCGAGCAGTACTTC.

The V and J genes are TRBV5-4 and TRBJ2-3; D not certain. Per the germline V gene, CDR1 is SGHNT and CDR2 is YYREEE (reference sequence). V was trimmed by 4 bases and J by 4 bases, leaving 16 bases between them. The CDR3 has 15 residues. In DNA, the CDR3 is TGTGCCAGCAGCCAATTACCCACTGGCGCAGATACGCAGTATTTT. Its translation: CASSQLPTGADTQYF.

V is TRBV5-4 and J is TRBJ2-7; a weak D match, TRBD2 (6 bases). V was trimmed by 4 bases and J by 5 bases, leaving 19 bases between them. CDR3 size: 15 residues. Germline CDR1 SGHNT, CDR2 YYREEE (reference sequence). CDR3 sequence (DNA): TGTGCCAGCAGCGTGGGACTCCGGACGGGGAACGAGCAGTACTTC. Translated: CASSVGLRTGNEQYF.

The J gene is TRBJ1-3, the V gene TRBV18; D is possibly TRBD1 (5 bases). The CDR3 spans 16 residues. The V end was cut by 1 base, the J end by 4 bases, with 14 bases between. Germline CDR1 reads KGHSH; CDR2 reads LQKENI. CDR3 protein: CASSPLGGVLGNTIYF. CDR3 sequence (DNA): TGTGCCAGCTCACCACTAGGAGGGGTGCTCGGAAACACCATATATTTT.

The chain uses TRBV7-8 and TRBJ2-7, with D possibly being TRBD2 (5 bases). Germline loops: CDR1 SGHVS, CDR2 FQNEAQ. The CDR3 contains 13 residues. V lost 5 bases and J 4 bases, leaving 12 bases between the germline ends. The CDR3 DNA reads as TGTGCCAGCAGCCGGGATTCTCTTTACGAGCAGTACTTC. Encoded protein: CASSRDSLYEQYF.

V and J are TRBV4-3 and TRBJ2-1; 9 nucleotides match TRBD1. With 3 bases clipped from V and 8 bases from J, the junction kept 2 bases outside the gene matches. The germline CDR1 and CDR2 sequences are LGHNA and YSLEER. The CDR3 covers 13 residues. CDR3 sequence: CASSHRTGDEQFF. CDR3 DNA sequence: TGCGCCAGCAGCCATAGGACAGGGGATGAGCAGTTCTTC.